The rows below give T cell receptor beta chains drawn from one sample of a study of blood T cell repertoires in COVID-19. Clones were read by immunoSEQ multiplex PCR, and TCRdb kept only the in-frame ones, dropping some. The sample yields roughly 520,000 clones, approximately 90% seen once. The material sequenced was PBMCs or T cells enriched from blood (not recorded which). The receptors come from a woman aged 35 to 49 who had recovered from COVID-19. Each CDR3 is given with its conserved first and last residue. D genes are given only for firm matches. For some rows the clone size is stated as once, few or many, or as a class when expanded; others skip it.

v_call	j_call	d_call	clone_size	cdr3_aa	cdr3_nt
TRBV7-2	TRBJ1-1	-	-	CASSPGSLNTEAFF	TGTGCCAGCAGCCCCGGGTCTTTGAACACTGAAGCTTTCTTT
TRBV13	TRBJ1-1	TRBD1	-	CASSLEDRGTEAFF	TGTGCCAGCAGCTTGGAGGACAGGGGGACTGAAGCTTTCTTT
TRBV18	TRBJ1-2	-	-	CASSPPSFADVEERGYTF	TGTGCCAGCTCACCACCGAGTTTTGCAGACGTGGAGGAACGTGGCTACACCTTC
TRBV6-2/TRBV6-3	TRBJ2-1	TRBD1	-	CASSFTGQLSSYNEQFF	TGTGCCAGCAGTTTCACGGGACAGCTAAGCTCCTACAATGAGCAGTTCTTC
TRBV28	TRBJ2-1	TRBD2	-	CASSLSSSGSYNEQFF	TGTGCCAGCAGTTTAAGTTCTAGCGGGAGTTACAATGAGCAGTTCTTC
TRBV19	TRBJ1-6	-	-	CASRGGQNNNSPLHF	TGTGCCAGTAGGGGGGGGCAGAACAATAATTCACCCCTCCACTTT
TRBV4-3	TRBJ2-7	TRBD2	-	CASSQDRGGSGYEQYF	TGCGCCAGCAGCCAAGATCGGGGCGGGAGCGGTTACGAGCAGTACTTC
TRBV7-9	TRBJ2-7	-	-	CASSLAGAAYEQYF	TGTGCCAGCAGCTTAGCGGGAGCTGCCTACGAGCAGTACTTC
TRBV29-1	TRBJ2-1	TRBD2	-	CSASGTSAYNEQFF	TGCAGCGCATCGGGGACTAGCGCCTACAATGAGCAGTTCTTC
TRBV30	TRBJ2-1	TRBD2	-	CAWSVAGTSRYNEQFF	TGTGCCTGGAGTGTGGCCGGGACTAGCCGGTACAATGAGCAGTTCTTC
TRBV7-8	TRBJ1-3	TRBD1	-	CASSFSRQGVSGNTIYF	TGTGCCAGCAGCTTTTCCCGCCAGGGGGTCTCTGGAAACACCATATATTTT
TRBV11-2	TRBJ2-7	-	-	CASSYGSGSYEQYF	TGTGCCAGCAGCTACGGGAGTGGGTCCTACGAGCAGTACTTC
TRBV5-1	TRBJ2-3	TRBD1	-	CASTYGQARDTQYF	TGCGCCAGCACCTACGGACAGGCAAGAGATACGCAGTATTTT
TRBV2	TRBJ2-5	-	-	CASSYLDFQETQYF	TGTGCCAGCAGCTATTTGGACTTTCAAGAGACCCAGTACTTC
TRBV28	TRBJ1-1	-	-	CASSLYDSGTEAFF	TGTGCCAGCAGTTTATACGACTCGGGCACTGAAGCTTTCTTT
TRBV6-1	TRBJ1-4	TRBD1	-	CASSESFGTGTGEKLFF	TGTGCCAGCAGTGAGAGCTTCGGGACAGGGACTGGCGAAAAACTGTTTTTT
TRBV2	TRBJ2-3	TRBD2	-	CASSEALAGVGTQYF	TGTGCCAGCAGTGAAGCCCTAGCGGGAGTTGGCACGCAGTATTTT
TRBV7-9	TRBJ1-3	-	-	CASWVWEGYSGNTIYF	TGTGCCAGCTGGGTCTGGGAGGGTTACTCTGGAAACACCATATATTTT
TRBV19	TRBJ2-7	TRBD1	-	CASSKQGAYEQYF	TGTGCCAGTAGTAAACAGGGGGCTTACGAGCAGTACTTC
TRBV4-3	TRBJ2-5	-	-	CASSQEEVEGVYQETQYF	TGCGCCAGCAGCCAAGAGGAGGTAGAGGGAGTGTACCAAGAGACCCAGTACTTC
TRBV29-1	TRBJ1-2	TRBD1	-	CSVSAAGGGFF	TGCAGCGTCTCAGCGGCAGGGGGAGGTTTCTTC
TRBV30	TRBJ1-1	-	-	CAWIPQALDTEAFF	TGTGCCTGGATCCCACAGGCCCTAGACACTGAAGCTTTCTTT
TRBV19	TRBJ2-7	TRBD2	-	CASSTPGLAGETYEQYF	TGTGCCAGTAGTACACCGGGACTAGCGGGTGAAACCTACGAGCAGTACTTC
TRBV12-3/TRBV12-4	TRBJ1-2	-	-	CASSPAEGSGYTF	TGTGCCAGCAGTCCCGCCGAGGGAAGTGGCTACACCTTC
TRBV29-1	TRBJ2-7	-	-	CSAVYQGYGEQYF	TGCAGCGCCGTATACCAGGGTTACGGCGAGCAGTACTTC
TRBV4-1	TRBJ1-1	TRBD1	once	CASSRGTGVMNTEAFF	TGCGCCAGCAGCCGTGGGACAGGGGTGATGAACACTGAAGCTTTCTTT
TRBV6-2/TRBV6-3	TRBJ2-7	TRBD2	once	CASSLLAGVAHEQYF	TGTGCCAGCAGCCTTCTAGCGGGAGTGGCCCACGAGCAGTACTTC
TRBV30	TRBJ1-5	-	few	CAWSSGRIKPQHF	TGTGCCTGGAGTTCAGGGAGGATTAAGCCCCAGCATTTT
TRBV11-2	TRBJ1-2	-	-	CASSPRGDTFGYTF	TGTGCCAGCAGCCCTCGAGGGGACACATTTGGCTACACCTTC
TRBV5-4	TRBJ2-3	TRBD1	-	CASSLNRGTDTQYF	TGTGCCAGCAGCTTGAACAGGGGTACAGATACGCAGTATTTT
TRBV11-3	TRBJ1-3	-	-	CASSLERQNTIYF	TGTGCCAGCAGCTTAGAGAGACAGAACACCATATATTTT
TRBV10-3	TRBJ1-1	-	once	CAISEVAGFKSEAFF	TGTGCCATCAGTGAGGTCGCGGGGTTTAAGTCTGAAGCTTTCTTT
TRBV27	TRBJ1-1	TRBD1	-	CASGNRGEAFF	TGTGCCAGCGGAAACAGGGGTGAAGCTTTCTTT
TRBV25-1	TRBJ2-3	TRBD1	-	CASSDDRGRPDTQYF	TGTGCCAGCAGTGACGACAGGGGAAGGCCAGATACGCAGTATTTT
TRBV27	TRBJ2-1	-	once	CASSLSQSSYNEQFF	TGTGCCAGCAGTTTATCACAGAGCTCCTACAATGAGCAGTTCTTC
TRBV10-3	TRBJ1-2	-	-	CAIRGTDRTNSNYGYTF	TGTGCCATCAGAGGCACAGACAGGACCAACTCAAACTATGGCTACACCTTC
TRBV4-1	TRBJ2-7	-	-	CASSQGRGSYEQYF	TGCGCCAGCAGCCAAGGGAGAGGGTCCTACGAGCAGTACTTC
TRBV15	TRBJ2-1	TRBD2	-	CATSIGIAGEGHRYNEQFF	TGTGCCACCAGCATAGGAATAGCGGGAGAGGGACATCGCTACAATGAGCAGTTCTTC
TRBV18	TRBJ1-1	-	-	CASSPLQDTEAFF	TGTGCCAGCTCACCTCTACAGGACACTGAAGCTTTCTTT
TRBV4-3	TRBJ1-1	TRBD1	once	CASSQSLTGVSEAFF	TGCGCCAGCAGCCAGTCACTTACAGGGGTATCTGAAGCTTTCTTT
TRBV11-2	TRBJ2-1	TRBD2	-	CASSLVAGPLNEQFF	TGTGCCAGCAGCTTAGTAGCGGGACCGCTGAATGAGCAGTTCTTC
TRBV27	TRBJ2-7	-	-	CASSLSVSSYEQYF	TGTGCCAGCAGTTTATCCGTCAGCTCCTACGAGCAGTACTTC
TRBV11-3	TRBJ2-1	-	-	CASSYSEQFF	TGTGCCAGCAGCTACAGTGAGCAGTTCTTC
TRBV7-2	TRBJ1-3	-	-	CASSTQGRDTIYF	TGTGCCAGCAGCACTCAGGGTCGGGACACCATATATTTT
TRBV6-2/TRBV6-3	TRBJ1-2	TRBD1	-	CASSDRDRNNYGYTF	TGTGCCAGCAGTGACCGGGACAGAAACAACTATGGCTACACCTTC
TRBV7-2	TRBJ2-1	-	-	CASSLGTGDEQFF	TGTGCCAGCAGCTTAGGGACTGGGGATGAGCAGTTCTTC
TRBV5-1	TRBJ1-1	-	-	CASSRLQGMHTEAFF	TGCGCCAGCAGCCGCCTACAGGGTATGCACACTGAAGCTTTCTTT
TRBV5-1	TRBJ1-1	-	-	CASSLTPGGNTEAFF	TGCGCCAGCAGCTTAACACCGGGGGGCAACACTGAAGCTTTCTTT
TRBV7-6	TRBJ2-7	-	-	CASSPYLQGDYEQYF	TGTGCCAGCAGCCCCTATTTACAGGGAGACTACGAGCAGTACTTC
TRBV24-1	TRBJ1-2	TRBD1	-	CATSDYRGQGYTF	TGTGCCACCAGTGATTACAGGGGGCAAGGCTACACCTTC